Each of the 30 T cell receptor beta chains below was sequenced from the same sample in a study of blood T cell repertoires in COVID-19 (dated by TCRdb to 2018 to 2020). Libraries were prepared through the immunoSEQ multiplex PCR assay. TCRdb mirrors the immuneACCESS table, restricted to in-frame sequences. Some clones are absent from its copies; in checked studies, under half trace to an unresolved V gene, and the reason for the others is unknown. This sample gives 61,000 or so clones in total; 65% to 85% of them show up just once. Clones ranked in the top ten supply approximately 6% of the sample. Sequences were obtained from peripheral blood. These TCRs come from a woman between 65 and 79 years old with acute or convalescent COVID-19.

This chain links TRBV5-1 with TRBJ2-2; a possible D gene is TRBD2 (5 bases). CDR1 is SGHRS, CDR2 YFSETQ, per germline. The CDR3 covers 15 residues. V was cut by 4 bases and J by 2 bases, with 12 bases left in between. This CDR3 is CASSTGSSNTGELFF. DNA of the CDR3: TGCGCCAGCAGCACGGGATCCAGCAACACCGGGGAGCTGTTTTTT.

The gene calls are TRBV12-5 and TRBJ2-5, with a tentative D call TRBD1 (6 bases). The germline CDR1 and CDR2 sequences are LGHNT and FRNRAP. The CDR3 totals 15 residues. Trimming removed 3 bases from V and 2 bases from J, with 13 bases in between. The CDR3 reads CASGFSQGQQETQYF. In DNA form, the CDR3 reads TGTGCTAGTGGTTTCTCACAGGGCCAACAAGAGACCCAGTACTTC.

This chain links TRBV11-3 with TRBJ1-2; D perhaps matches TRBD1 (6 bases). CDR1 is SGHNT, CDR2 YENEEA, per germline. The CDR3 has 14 amino acids. V was trimmed by 6 bases and J by 4 bases, leaving 15 bases between them. This CDR3 is CASSFKDRSYGYTF. The CDR3 DNA sequence: TGTGCCAGCAGTTTTAAGGACAGAAGCTATGGCTACACCTTC.

The CDR3 sequence: CASSLRPGLAGGEQYF. CDR3 bases: TGCGCCAGCAGCCTACGCCCCGGACTAGCAGGGGGGGAGCAGTACTTC. This chain links TRBV5-1 with TRBJ2-7; tentatively, D is TRBD2 (8 bases). Trimming removed 4 bases from V and 7 bases from J, with 24 bases in between. Per germline, CDR1 SGHRS and CDR2 YFSETQ. CDR3 length: 16 amino acids. Based on the CDR3 plus reference TRBV5-1 and TRBJ2-7, the full variable domain is KAGVTQTPRYLIKTRGQQVTLSCSPISGHRSVSWYQQTPGQGLQFLFEYFSETQRNKGNFPGRFSGRQFSNSRSEMNVSTLELGDSALYLCASSLRPGLAGGEQYFGPGTRLTVT.

The V call is TRBV27, the J call TRBJ2-5, with unresolved D. Deletions cut 6 bases from V and 5 bases from J, with 10 bases between. Germline lookup yields CDR1 MNHEY and CDR2 SMNVEV (reference sequence). The CDR3 sequence is 12 residues long. As DNA, the CDR3 is TGTGCCAGCAGCTCCCACGGGGAGACCCAGTACTTC. It specifies CASSSHGETQYF.

Remarks on this clone: One end of the junction is discordant with germline, which a read error may explain. The chain links TRBV7-8 to TRBJ2-2, with 9 positions matching TRBD1. The CDR3 has 15 residues. Germline assignment: CDR1 SGHVS and CDR2 FQNEAQ. The CDR3 sequence: CASSPGTGNAGELFF. Here the CDR3 DNA reads TGTGCCAGCAGCCCAGGGACAGGGAACGCCGGGGAGCTGTTTTTT.

This rearrangement joins TRBV6-6 to TRBJ1-4; D is ambiguous. CDR1 is MNHNY and CDR2 is SVGAGI in the germline V gene (reference sequence). This CDR3 is built from 13 residues. Trimming took off 5 bases at V and 8 bases at J, with 12 bases between the two ends. The CDR3 here is CASSPVTEEKLFF. The CDR3 DNA reads TGTGCCAGCAGTCCGGTGACGGAGGAAAAACTGTTTTTT.

In its sample, this clone was seen a few times. The chain employs TRBV7-9 and TRBJ1-6; perhaps TRBD1 as D (5 bases). CDR1 is SEHNR and CDR2 is FQNEAQ in the germline V gene (reference sequence). This CDR3 is built from 16 residues. Trimming removed 4 bases at V and 7 bases at J, with 17 bases between. DNA for the CDR3: TGTGCCAGCAGCTCTCCGGGGGGTTCGGGGAATTCACCCCTCCACTTT. Its translation: CASSSPGGSGNSPLHF.

The rearrangement joins TRBV11-3 to TRBJ2-7, with D tentatively TRBD2 (6 bases). V was shortened by 5 bases and J by 2 bases, with 13 bases between the two germline ends. The CDR3 is 14 residues long. Per the germline V gene, CDR1 is SGHNT and CDR2 is YENEEA. Written as DNA, the CDR3 is TGTGCCAGCAGCGTAACCACTAGCACCTACGAGCAGTACTTC. As protein: CASSVTTSTYEQYF.

This rearrangement joins TRBV11-2 to TRBJ2-2; 7 nucleotides line up with TRBD2. CDR1 is SGHAT and CDR2 is FQNNGV in the germline V gene. The CDR3 is 17 residues long. Trimming took 5 bases from V and 2 from J; bases not matched to a gene: 11. The CDR3 DNA sequence: TGTGCCAGCAGCCCCCCCTGGGGGGGTCCTAACACCGGGGAGCTGTTTTTT. Translating it yields CASSPPWGGPNTGELFF.

This sequence joins TRBV5-1 and TRBJ2-3; 7 nucleotides match TRBD1. Germline CDR1 and CDR2: SGHRS and YFSETQ. The ends lost 3 bases at V and 3 bases at J; junction bases unmatched: 13. This CDR3 has 17 residues. DNA of the CDR3: TGCGCCAGCAGCTCAGGGACAGTGAGTTTGAGGACAGATACGCAGTATTTT. This translates into CASSSGTVSLRTDTQYF.

The J gene is TRBJ1-4, the V gene TRBV19; tentatively, D is TRBD1 (5 bases). With 8 bases removed from V and 5 bases from J, the gap between germline ends came to 18 bases. The CDR3 covers 15 residues. Per the germline V gene, CDR1 is LNHDA and CDR2 is SQIVND (reference sequence). The DNA for the CDR3 is TGTGCCAGTCTCGATTGGGGGGGAAGGAATGAAAAACTGTTTTTT. It encodes CASLDWGGRNEKLFF.

The genes are TRBV29-1 and TRBJ2-1, with TRBD2 matching 7 bases. The length of the CDR3 is 14 residues. Trimming at V came to 3 bases and at J to 6 bases, leaving 8 bases not matched to a gene. The V gene's germline CDR1 is SQVTM and CDR2 ANQGSEA. CDR3 amino acids: CSVEGGLVGNEQFF. The CDR3 nucleotides read TGCAGCGTTGAGGGAGGACTAGTGGGCAATGAGCAGTTCTTC.

This chain's CDR3 is CASSKSGENGYTF. The CDR3, as DNA: TGTGCCAGCAGTAAGTCGGGGGAAAATGGCTACACCTTC. The V call is TRBV6-5, the J call TRBJ1-2; D is possibly TRBD1 (5 bases). V lost 5 bases and J lost 6, with 13 bases in between. Per the germline V gene, CDR1 is MNHEY and CDR2 is SVGAGI. This CDR3 spans 13 amino acids.

This rearrangement joins TRBV7-3 to TRBJ1-1, with D unclear. V lost 5 bases to trimming and J lost 0 bases, with 7 bases between them. The CDR3 contains 13 residues. The germline CDR1 and CDR2 sequences are SGHTA and FQGTGA. The CDR3 is CASSKTVNTEAFF. The DNA of the CDR3 is TGTGCCAGCAGCAAGACTGTGAACACTGAAGCTTTCTTT.

The J gene is TRBJ1-5, the V gene TRBV2, with 8 bases fitting TRBD1. The CDR3 spans 14 residues. V lost 6 bases and J lost 3; bases outside the gene matches: 4. Germline lookup yields CDR1 SNHLY and CDR2 FYNNEI. The CDR3 loop is CASRLDRDNQPQHF. The CDR3 DNA reads as TGTGCCAGCAGATTGGACAGGGACAATCAGCCCCAGCATTTT.

The V call is TRBV29-1, the J call TRBJ2-1; a weak D match, TRBD1 (6 bases). The V end was cut by 3 bases, the J end by 0 bases, with 9 bases between. The CDR3 extends over 14 amino acids. Germline CDR1 and CDR2: SQVTM and ANQGSEA. CDR3 loop: CSVELTGSYNEQFF. The CDR3 DNA follows: TGCAGCGTTGAGCTGACAGGCTCCTACAATGAGCAGTTCTTC.

The rearrangement uses TRBV19 and TRBJ2-7, with 7 bases fitting TRBD2. The CDR3 has 14 residues. In germline, CDR1 is LNHDA, CDR2 SQIVND (reference sequence). V gave up 3 bases and J gave up 2 bases; unmatched junction bases: 4. The CDR3 region is CASSMSGDPYEQYF. The CDR3 coding sequence is TGTGCCAGTAGTATGAGCGGGGACCCCTACGAGCAGTACTTC. Supplemented by reference TRBV19 and TRBJ2-7, the full variable domain reads DGGITQSPKYLFRKEGQNVTLSCEQNLNHDAMYWYRQDPGQGLRLIYYSQIVNDFQKGDIAEGYSVSREKKESFPLTVTSAQKNPTAFYLCASSMSGDPYEQYFGPGTRLTVT.

Only one count was recorded for this clone. The rearrangement links TRBV10-3 to TRBJ2-7, with D perhaps TRBD1 (5 bases). The CDR3 has 13 amino acids. The V end lost 10 bases, the J end lost 0 bases, and 13 bases lay between the germline ends. Germline values: CDR1 ENHRY, CDR2 SYGVKD. DNA of the CDR3: TGTGCCACCGACAGCCCTAGCTCCTACGAGCAGTACTTC. This encodes CATDSPSSYEQYF.

The chain links TRBV6-1 to TRBJ2-1, with 7 nucleotides matching TRBD2. V shed 2 bases, J shed 5 bases, and the junction held 18 bases outside the gene matches. The CDR3 has 19 amino acids. Germline V CDR1 and CDR2: MNHNS, SASEGT. CDR3 residues: CASSEYSSVSAGDHNEQFF. The DNA for the CDR3 is TGTGCCAGCAGTGAATATAGTTCAGTATCGGCGGGGGACCACAATGAGCAGTTCTTC.

Worth noting for this clone: This same CDR3 is encoded by further DNA sequences in the sample. Here the CDR3 DNA reads TGTGCCAGCAGAGAACAGGGACGAGAGACCCAGTACTTC. Protein: CASREQGRETQYF. This chain connects TRBV12-3 or TRBV12-4 to TRBJ2-5; perhaps TRBD1 as D (6 bases). This CDR3 spans 13 amino acids. V lost 6 bases and J 4 bases, leaving 12 bases between the germline ends.

The J gene is TRBJ1-3, the V gene TRBV27, with D maybe TRBD1 (5 bases). V dropped 7 bases and J dropped 1 base, with 23 bases sitting between them. This CDR3 is built from 18 residues. The V gene's germline CDR1 is MNHEY and CDR2 SMNVEV (reference sequence). The CDR3 bases are TGTGCCAGCAATCTTCTAATAGCAGGGTACTTTTCTGGAAACACCATATATTTT. Translation gives CASNLLIAGYFSGNTIYF.

This chain joins TRBV2 and TRBJ2-3; D is uncertain. CDR1 is SNHLY and CDR2 is FYNNEI in the germline V gene. This CDR3 has 14 amino acids. With 4 bases removed from V and 2 bases from J, the gap between germline ends came to 10 bases. The CDR3 protein is CASSGDTYTDTQYF. In DNA, the CDR3 is TGTGCCAGCAGTGGCGACACATACACAGATACGCAGTATTTT. The full variable domain, in which reference TRBV2 and TRBJ2-3 provide the parts outside the CDR3, is EPEVTQTPSHQVTQMGQEVILRCVPISNHLYFYWYRQILGQKVEFLVSFYNNEISEKSEIFDDQFSVERPDGSNFTLKIRSTKLEDSAMYFCASSGDTYTDTQYFGPGTRLTVL.

This sequence joins TRBV6-6 and TRBJ2-3; 8 bases map to TRBD2. This CDR3 is built from 15 residues. Per the germline V gene, CDR1 is MNHNY and CDR2 is SVGAGI (reference sequence). With V trimmed by 7 bases and J by 2 bases, 8 bases remained unmatched. The CDR3: CASTSRGGYTDTQYF. CDR3 sequence (DNA): TGTGCCAGCACCTCACGGGGGGGATACACAGATACGCAGTATTTT.

The rearrangement uses TRBV3-1 (or the pseudogene TRBV3-2) and TRBJ1-3; D perhaps matches TRBD1 (6 bases). This CDR3 is 15 amino acids long. Germline CDR1 LGHDT, CDR2 YNNKEL (reference sequence). V was cut by 4 bases and J by 0 bases, with 10 bases left in between. CDR3 region: CASSRTTGSGNTIYF. As DNA, the CDR3 is TGTGCCAGCAGCCGAACGACAGGCTCTGGAAACACCATATATTTT.

A few counts support this clone. The chain recombines TRBV29-1 with TRBJ1-1; 7 positions match TRBD1. CDR3 length: 13 amino acids. Germline loops: CDR1 SQVTM, CDR2 ANQGSEA. V was pared by 7 bases and J by 0 bases, with 5 bases of the junction left unmatched. The CDR3 region is CSAKGQMNTEAFF. The CDR3 DNA reads as TGCAGCGCCAAGGGACAGATGAACACTGAAGCTTTCTTT.

The rearrangement uses TRBV10-3 and TRBJ2-3, with D tentatively TRBD1 (5 bases). V was clipped by 3 bases and J by 1 base, with 11 bases between them. The CDR3 loop spans 15 amino acids. Germline CDR1 reads ENHRY; CDR2 reads SYGVKD. The CDR3 sequence is CAISDPRAGTDTQYF. The DNA of the CDR3 is TGTGCCATCAGTGATCCCAGGGCTGGCACAGATACGCAGTATTTT.

This clone showed up just a few times. The gene calls are TRBV28 and TRBJ2-5, with a tentative D call TRBD2 (6 bases). Germline assignment: CDR1 MDHEN and CDR2 SYDVKM. The V end lost 3 bases, the J end lost 0 bases, and 14 bases lay between the germline ends. This CDR3 spans 16 amino acids. The CDR3 nucleotides read TGTGCCAGCAGTTTGGGCGGGGACCGGTACCAAGAGACCCAGTACTTC. It translates to CASSLGGDRYQETQYF. The full variable domain, in which reference TRBV28 and TRBJ2-5 provide the parts outside the CDR3, is DVKVTQSSRYLVKRTGEKVFLECVQDMDHENMFWYRQDPGLGLRLIYFSYDVKMKEKGDIPEGYSVSREKKERFSLILESASTNQTSMYLCASSLGGDRYQETQYFGPGTRLLVL.

The chain uses TRBV29-1 and TRBJ2-3; 8 bases fit TRBD1. Germline assignment: CDR1 SQVTM and CDR2 ANQGSEA. Trimming cost V 6 bases and J 2 bases; bases outside gene matches: 7. This CDR3 has 14 residues. The CDR3 spells CSVRGQVLTDTQYF. Here the CDR3 DNA reads TGCAGCGTCAGGGGACAGGTGCTCACAGATACGCAGTATTTT.

In its sample, this clone was seen a few times. The rearrangement joins TRBV3-1 (or the pseudogene TRBV3-2) to TRBJ1-2; D may be TRBD1 (5 bases). Germline V gene lookup returns CDR1 LGHDT and CDR2 YNNKEL (reference sequence). The CDR3 is made up of 14 amino acids. The V end was cut by 9 bases, the J end by 0 bases, with 14 bases between. CDR3 protein: CASGRQGANYGYTF. CDR3 in DNA: TGTGCCAGTGGGAGGCAGGGAGCTAACTATGGCTACACCTTC.